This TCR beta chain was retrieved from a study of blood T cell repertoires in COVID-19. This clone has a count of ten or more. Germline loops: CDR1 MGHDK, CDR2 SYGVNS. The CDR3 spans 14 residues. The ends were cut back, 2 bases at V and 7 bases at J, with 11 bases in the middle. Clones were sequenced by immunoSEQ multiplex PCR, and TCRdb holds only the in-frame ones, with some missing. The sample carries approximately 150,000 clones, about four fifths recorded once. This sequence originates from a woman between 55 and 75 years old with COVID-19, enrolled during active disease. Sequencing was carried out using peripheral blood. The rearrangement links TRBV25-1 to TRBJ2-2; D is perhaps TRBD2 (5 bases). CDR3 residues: CASSEGGYGGELFF. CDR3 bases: TGTGCCAGCAGTGAAGGCGGGTATGGCGGGGAGCTGTTTTTT. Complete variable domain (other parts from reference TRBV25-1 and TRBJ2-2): EADIYQTPRYLVIGTGKKITLECSQTMGHDKMYWYQQDPGMELHLIHYSYGVNSTEKGDLSSESTVSRIRTEHFPLTLESARPSHTSQYLCASSEGGYGGELFFGEGSRLTVL.